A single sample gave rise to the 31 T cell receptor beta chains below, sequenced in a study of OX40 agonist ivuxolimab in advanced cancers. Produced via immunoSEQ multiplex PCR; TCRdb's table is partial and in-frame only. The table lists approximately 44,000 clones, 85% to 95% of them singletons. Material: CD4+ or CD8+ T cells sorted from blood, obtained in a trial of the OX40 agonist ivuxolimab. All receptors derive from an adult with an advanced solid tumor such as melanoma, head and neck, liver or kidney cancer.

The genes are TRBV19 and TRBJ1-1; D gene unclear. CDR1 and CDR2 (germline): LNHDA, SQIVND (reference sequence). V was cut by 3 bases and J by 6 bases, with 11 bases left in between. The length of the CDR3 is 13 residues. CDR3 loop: CASSIGTHPEAFF. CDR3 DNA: TGTGCCAGTAGTATTGGTACACATCCTGAAGCTTTCTTT.

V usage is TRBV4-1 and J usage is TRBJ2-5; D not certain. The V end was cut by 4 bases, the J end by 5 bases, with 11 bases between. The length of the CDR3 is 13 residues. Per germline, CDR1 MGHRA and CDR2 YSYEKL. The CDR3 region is CASSLYLVETQYF. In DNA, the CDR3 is TGCGCCAGCAGCCTATATCTGGTGGAGACCCAGTACTTC.

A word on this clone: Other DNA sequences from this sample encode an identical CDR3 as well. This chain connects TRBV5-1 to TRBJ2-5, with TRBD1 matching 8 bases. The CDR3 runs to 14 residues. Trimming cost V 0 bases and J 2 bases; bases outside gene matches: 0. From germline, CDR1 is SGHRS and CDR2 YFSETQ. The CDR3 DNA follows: TGCGCCAGCAGCTTGGGGGACAGGCAAGAGACCCAGTACTTC. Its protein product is CASSLGDRQETQYF.

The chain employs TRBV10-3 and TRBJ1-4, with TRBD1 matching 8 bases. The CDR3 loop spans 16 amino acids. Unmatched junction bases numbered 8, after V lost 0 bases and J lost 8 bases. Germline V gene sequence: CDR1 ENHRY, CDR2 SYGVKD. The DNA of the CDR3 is TGTGCCATCAGTGAGTCTCAGGGGGCCTCGGGGGAAAAACTGTTTTTT. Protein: CAISESQGASGEKLFF.

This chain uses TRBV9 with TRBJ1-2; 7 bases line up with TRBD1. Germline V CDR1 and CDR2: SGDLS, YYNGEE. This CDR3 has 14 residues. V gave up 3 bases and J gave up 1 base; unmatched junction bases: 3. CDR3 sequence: CASSGDSYNYGYTF. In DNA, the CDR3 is TGTGCCAGCAGCGGGGACAGTTATAACTATGGCTACACCTTC.

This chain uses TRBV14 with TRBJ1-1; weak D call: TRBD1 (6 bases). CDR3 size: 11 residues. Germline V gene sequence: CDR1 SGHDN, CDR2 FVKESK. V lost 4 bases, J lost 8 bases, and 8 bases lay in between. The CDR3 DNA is TGTGCCAGCAGCCGCCAGGGGGAAGCTTTCTTT. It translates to CASSRQGEAFF.

The CDR3 loop is CASSLQTGTGRGNYGYTF. DNA for the CDR3: TGTGCCAGCAGTTTGCAGACAGGGACAGGGCGAGGGAACTATGGCTACACCTTC. The rearrangement uses TRBV28 and TRBJ1-2; 9 positions agree with TRBD1. The germline V gene encodes CDR1 MDHEN and CDR2 SYDVKM. V trimming: 3 bases; J trimming: 2 bases; junction bases outside the gene matches: 13. The CDR3 extends over 18 amino acids.

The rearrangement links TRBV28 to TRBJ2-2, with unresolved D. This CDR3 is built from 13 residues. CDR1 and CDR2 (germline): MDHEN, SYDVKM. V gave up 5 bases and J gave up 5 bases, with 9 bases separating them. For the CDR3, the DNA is TGTGCCAGCAGTAATAGTGGTACCGGGGAGCTGTTTTTT. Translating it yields CASSNSGTGELFF. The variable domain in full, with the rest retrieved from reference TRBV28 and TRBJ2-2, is DVKVTQSSRYLVKRTGEKVFLECVQDMDHENMFWYRQDPGLGLRLIYFSYDVKMKEKGDIPEGYSVSREKKERFSLILESASTNQTSMYLCASSNSGTGELFFGEGSRLTVL.

The CDR3, as DNA: TGTGCCAGTCGTCCCGGGACAGGGTCCGGCGAGCAGTACTTC. Translated: CASRPGTGSGEQYF. The V gene is TRBV9, the J gene TRBJ2-7; TRBD1 matches 9 bases. Germline loops: CDR1 SGDLS, CDR2 YYNGEE. The V segment lost 8 bases and the J segment 6 bases; nucleotides outside the gene matches: 12. CDR3 size: 14 residues.

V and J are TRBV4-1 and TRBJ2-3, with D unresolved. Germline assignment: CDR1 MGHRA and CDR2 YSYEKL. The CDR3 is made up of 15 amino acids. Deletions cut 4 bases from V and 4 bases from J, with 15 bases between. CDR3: CASSLLGDLSDTQYF. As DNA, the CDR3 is TGCGCCAGCAGCCTACTCGGAGACCTCTCAGATACGCAGTATTTT.

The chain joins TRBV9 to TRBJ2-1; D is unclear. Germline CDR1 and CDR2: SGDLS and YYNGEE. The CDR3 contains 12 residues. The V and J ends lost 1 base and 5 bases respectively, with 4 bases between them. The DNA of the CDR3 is TGTGCCAGCAGCGTATTCGACAATGAGCAGTTCTTC. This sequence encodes CASSVFDNEQFF.

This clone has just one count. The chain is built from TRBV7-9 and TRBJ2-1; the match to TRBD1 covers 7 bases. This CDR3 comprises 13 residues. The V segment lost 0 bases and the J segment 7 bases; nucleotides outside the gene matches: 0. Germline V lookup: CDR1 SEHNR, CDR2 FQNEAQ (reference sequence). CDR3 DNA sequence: TGTGCCAGCAGCTTAGCGACAGGGAATGAGCAGTTCTTC. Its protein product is CASSLATGNEQFF.

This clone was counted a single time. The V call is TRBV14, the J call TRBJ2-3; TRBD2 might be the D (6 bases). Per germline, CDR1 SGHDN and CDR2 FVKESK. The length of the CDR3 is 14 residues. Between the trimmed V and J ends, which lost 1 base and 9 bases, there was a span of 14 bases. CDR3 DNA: TGTGCCAGCAGCCAAGGGCGACTAGATGTCACGCAGTATTTT. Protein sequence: CASSQGRLDVTQYF.

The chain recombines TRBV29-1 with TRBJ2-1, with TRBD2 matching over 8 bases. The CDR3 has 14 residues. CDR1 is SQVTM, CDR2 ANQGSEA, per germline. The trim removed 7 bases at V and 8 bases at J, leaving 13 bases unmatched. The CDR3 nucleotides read TGCAGCGATGTGAGTGGGACTAGAGTTGATGAGCAGTTCTTC. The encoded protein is CSDVSGTRVDEQFF.

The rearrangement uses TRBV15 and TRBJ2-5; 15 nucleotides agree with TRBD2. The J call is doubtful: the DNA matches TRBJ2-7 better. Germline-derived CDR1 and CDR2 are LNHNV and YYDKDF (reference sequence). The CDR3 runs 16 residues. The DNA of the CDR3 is TGTGCCACCAGCAGAGATATGGGACTAGCGGGAGGCGAGCAGTACTTC. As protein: CATSRDMGLAGGEQYF.

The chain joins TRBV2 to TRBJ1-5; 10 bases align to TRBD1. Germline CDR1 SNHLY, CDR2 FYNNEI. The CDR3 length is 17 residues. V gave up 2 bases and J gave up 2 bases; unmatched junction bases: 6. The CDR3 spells CASSEPGTGDGNQPQHF. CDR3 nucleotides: TGTGCCAGCAGTGAACCAGGGACAGGGGACGGCAATCAGCCCCAGCATTTT.

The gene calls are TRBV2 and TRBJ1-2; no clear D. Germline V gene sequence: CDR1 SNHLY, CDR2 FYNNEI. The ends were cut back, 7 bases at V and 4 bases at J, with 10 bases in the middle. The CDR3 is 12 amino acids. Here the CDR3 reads CASIPRIYGYTF. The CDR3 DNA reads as TGTGCCAGCATACCCAGGATCTATGGCTACACCTTC.

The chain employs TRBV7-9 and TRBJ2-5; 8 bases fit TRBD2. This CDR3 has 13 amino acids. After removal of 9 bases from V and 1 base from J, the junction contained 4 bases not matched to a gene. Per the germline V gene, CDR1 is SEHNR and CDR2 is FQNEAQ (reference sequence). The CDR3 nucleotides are TGTGCCAGTGTCCGGGGGGGCCAAGAGACCCAGTACTTC. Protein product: CASVRGGQETQYF. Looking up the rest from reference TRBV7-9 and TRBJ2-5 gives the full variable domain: DTGVSQNPRHKITKRGQNVTFRCDPISEHNRLYWYRQTLGQGPEFLTYFQNEAQLEKSRLLSDRFSAERPKGSFSTLEIQRTEQGDSAMYLCASVRGGQETQYFGPGTRLLVL.

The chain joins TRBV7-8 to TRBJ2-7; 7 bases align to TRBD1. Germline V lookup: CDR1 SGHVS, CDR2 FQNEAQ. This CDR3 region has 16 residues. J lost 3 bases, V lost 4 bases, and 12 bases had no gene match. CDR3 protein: CASSSNLPGQLYEQYF. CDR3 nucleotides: TGTGCCAGCAGCTCTAACCTTCCGGGACAGCTCTACGAGCAGTACTTC.

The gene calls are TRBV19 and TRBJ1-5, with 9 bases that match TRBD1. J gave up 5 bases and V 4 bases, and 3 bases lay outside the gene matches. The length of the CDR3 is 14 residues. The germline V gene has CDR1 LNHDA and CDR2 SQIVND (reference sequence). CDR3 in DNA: TGTGCCAGTAGTACCGGGACAGGGTATCAGCCCCAGCATTTT. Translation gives CASSTGTGYQPQHF. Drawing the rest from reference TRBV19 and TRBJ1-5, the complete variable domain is DGGITQSPKYLFRKEGQNVTLSCEQNLNHDAMYWYRQDPGQGLRLIYYSQIVNDFQKGDIAEGYSVSREKKESFPLTVTSAQKNPTAFYLCASSTGTGYQPQHFGDGTRLSIL.

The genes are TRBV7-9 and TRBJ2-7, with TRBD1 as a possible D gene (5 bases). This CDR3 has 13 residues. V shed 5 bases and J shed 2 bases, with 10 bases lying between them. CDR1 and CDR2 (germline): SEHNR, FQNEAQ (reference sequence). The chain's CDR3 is CASSIAGPYEQYF. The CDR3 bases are TGTGCCAGCAGCATCGCAGGGCCCTACGAGCAGTACTTC. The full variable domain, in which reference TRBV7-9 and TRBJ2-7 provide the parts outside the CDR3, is DTGVSQNPRHKITKRGQNVTFRCDPISEHNRLYWYRQTLGQGPEFLTYFQNEAQLEKSRLLSDRFSAERPKGSFSTLEIQRTEQGDSAMYLCASSIAGPYEQYFGPGTRLTVT.

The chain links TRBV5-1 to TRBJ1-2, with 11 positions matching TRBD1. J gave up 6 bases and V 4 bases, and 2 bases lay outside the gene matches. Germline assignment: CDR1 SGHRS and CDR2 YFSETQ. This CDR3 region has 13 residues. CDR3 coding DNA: TGCGCCAGCAGCCGGACAGGGGGCAATGGCTACACCTTC. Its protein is CASSRTGGNGYTF.

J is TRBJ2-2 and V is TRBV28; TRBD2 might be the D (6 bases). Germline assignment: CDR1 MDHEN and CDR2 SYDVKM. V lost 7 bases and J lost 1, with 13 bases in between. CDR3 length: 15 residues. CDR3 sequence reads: CASTMGLLNTGELFF. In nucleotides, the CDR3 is TGTGCCAGCACAATGGGACTCCTGAACACCGGGGAGCTGTTTTTT.

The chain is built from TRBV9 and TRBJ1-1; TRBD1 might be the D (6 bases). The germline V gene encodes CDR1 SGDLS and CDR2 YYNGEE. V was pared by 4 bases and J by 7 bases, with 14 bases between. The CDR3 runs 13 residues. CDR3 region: CASSPPYRDEAFF. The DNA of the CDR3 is TGTGCCAGCAGCCCCCCCTACAGGGATGAAGCTTTCTTT.

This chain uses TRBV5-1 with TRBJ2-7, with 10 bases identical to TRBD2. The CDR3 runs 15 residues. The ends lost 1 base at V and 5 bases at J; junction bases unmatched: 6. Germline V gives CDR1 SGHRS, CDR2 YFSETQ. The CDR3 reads CASSLTAGGLDEQYF. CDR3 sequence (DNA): TGCGCCAGCAGCTTGACAGCGGGAGGGCTGGACGAGCAGTACTTC.

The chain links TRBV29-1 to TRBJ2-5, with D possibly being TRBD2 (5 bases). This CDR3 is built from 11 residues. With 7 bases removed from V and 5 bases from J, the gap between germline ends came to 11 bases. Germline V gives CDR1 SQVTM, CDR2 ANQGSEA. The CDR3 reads CSGEYYETQYF. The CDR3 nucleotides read TGCAGCGGGGAGTATTACGAGACCCAGTACTTC.

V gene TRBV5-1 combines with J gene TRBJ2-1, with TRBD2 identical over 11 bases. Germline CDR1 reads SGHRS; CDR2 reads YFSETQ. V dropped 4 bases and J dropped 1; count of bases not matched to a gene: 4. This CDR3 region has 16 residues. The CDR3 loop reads CASSPRLAGSYNEQFF. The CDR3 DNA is TGCGCCAGCAGCCCCCGACTAGCGGGATCCTACAATGAGCAGTTCTTC.

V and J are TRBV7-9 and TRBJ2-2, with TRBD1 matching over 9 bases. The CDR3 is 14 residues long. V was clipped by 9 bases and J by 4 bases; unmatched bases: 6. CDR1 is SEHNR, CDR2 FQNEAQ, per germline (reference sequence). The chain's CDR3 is CARAGTGSTGELFF. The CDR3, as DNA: TGTGCCAGAGCCGGGACAGGGTCCACCGGGGAGCTGTTTTTT.

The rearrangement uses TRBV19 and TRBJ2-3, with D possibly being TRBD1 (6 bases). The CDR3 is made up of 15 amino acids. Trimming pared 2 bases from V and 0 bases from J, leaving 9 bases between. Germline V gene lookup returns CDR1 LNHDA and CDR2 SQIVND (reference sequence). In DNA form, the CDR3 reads TGTGCCAGTAGTATAATGGACAGCAGCACAGATACGCAGTATTTT. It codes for CASSIMDSSTDTQYF.

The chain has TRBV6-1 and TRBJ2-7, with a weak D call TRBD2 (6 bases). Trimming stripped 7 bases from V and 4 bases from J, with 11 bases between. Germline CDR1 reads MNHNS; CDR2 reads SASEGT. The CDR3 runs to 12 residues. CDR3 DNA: TGTGCCAGCACGCGGGGCGCGTACGAGCAGTACTTC. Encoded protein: CASTRGAYEQYF.

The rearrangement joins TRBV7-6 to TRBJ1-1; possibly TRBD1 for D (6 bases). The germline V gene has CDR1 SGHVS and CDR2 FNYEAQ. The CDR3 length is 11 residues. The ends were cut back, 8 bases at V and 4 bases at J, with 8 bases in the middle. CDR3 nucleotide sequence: TGTGCCAGCCAAGGGGGCACTGAAGCTTTCTTT. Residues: CASQGGTEAFF.